This T cell receptor (beta chain) stems from a study of blood T cell repertoires in COVID-19 (TCRdb year 2020). Context from the whole study: Samples covering the acute and convalescent phases of COVID-19 were provided by collaborators in the United States, Italy and Spain. The prospective study material was composed of cDNA or gDNA derived from T cells, B-cell-depleted T cells, or PBMCs. Subjects who had been exposed to COVID-19, were actively infected with it, or had recovered from it provided the deeply sampled blood TCRbeta repertoires that made up the dataset. The repertoires were made available in a free public database intended to serve as a resource for research on the immune response to SARS-CoV-2. The samples were drawn from the first 160 participants of the ongoing ImmuneRACE study and from 950 to 1,500 subjects provided by 6 global collaborators. The sample metadata nearly always contained a de-identified subject ID, COVID-19 status, age in years and sex. Where HLA class I and class II types were available, the types were taken from metadata supplied by the sample provider, not from assay-based typing.

Broad study findings and their caveats: Clinical and demographic metadata were provided uncurated, with the amount varying by source and participant.

About this clone itself: Its antigen is unknown. No much larger clone exists at a distance of one base, and base qualities are not known.

The collaborating institutions used their own protocols to collect whole blood in K2EDTA tubes. For TCRbeta analysis, collaborators shipped samples as frozen whole blood, isolated PBMCs, or DNA extracted from either of those sample types. There are 14 amino acids in the CDR3, from cysteine to phenylalanine inclusive. Only the CDR3 portion is preserved as DNA: 42 bases, with reading frame beginning at the first base. CDR1 and CDR2 are drawn from the germline V gene: SNHLY, FYNNEI. The V and J ends are trimmed by 8 bases and 0 bases, leaving 12 bases between them. The immunoSEQ Assay, a bias-controlled multiplex PCR, was used to amplify TCRbeta CDR3 regions from genomic DNA. On the study's bioinformatics: Nucleated cell counts per sample were estimated from amplification of reference gene primers within the assay. To quantify the absolute abundance of each unique TCRbeta CDR3 rearrangement, sequence reads were collapsed and filtered. For each sample, productive Simpson clonality was calculated as the square root of Simpson's diversity index across productive rearrangements. The table comes from immuneACCESS by way of TCRdb, which keeps in-frame sequences with V and J called. Part of the clones is missing from these tables; in studies checked, under half for an unresolved V gene and the rest for unknown reasons. V and J calls and clone size are copied from that table; D and trimming were computed from the DNA. Counted in this sample were a few hundred thousand clones; around 90% of them appeared once. The top ten constitute around 0.7% of the sample.

The sequence derives from a human donor in a cohort sampled during active COVID-19. The sequence is built from TRBV2 and TRBJ2-3; the D segment could be TRBD2, given 6 matching bases. Sequenced input: peripheral blood. This receptor has the CDR3 CASGGRTSTDTQYF. The DNA sequence is as follows: TGTGCCAGCGGTGGGAGGACCAGCACAGATACGCAGTATTTT.